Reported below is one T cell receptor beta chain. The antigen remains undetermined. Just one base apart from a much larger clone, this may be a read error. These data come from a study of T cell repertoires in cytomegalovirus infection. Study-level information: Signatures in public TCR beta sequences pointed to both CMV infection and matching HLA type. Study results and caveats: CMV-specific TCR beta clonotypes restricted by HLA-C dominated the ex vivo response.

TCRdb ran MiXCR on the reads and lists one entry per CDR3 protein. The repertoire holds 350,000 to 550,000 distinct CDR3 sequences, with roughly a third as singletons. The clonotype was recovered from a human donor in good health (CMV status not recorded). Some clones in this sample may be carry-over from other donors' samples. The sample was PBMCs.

The DNA for the CDR3 is TGTGCCAGCAGTTACATGACAGGGATAGGGGGCACTGAAGCTTTCTTT. Its protein is CASSYMTGIGGTEAFF. The chain uses TRBV6-8 and TRBJ1-1; 7 nucleotides match TRBD1. The CDR3 has 16 residues. CDR1 is MNHGY and CDR2 is SAAAGT in the germline V gene. The V and J ends lost 2 bases and 4 bases, in that order; junction bases with no gene match: 10.